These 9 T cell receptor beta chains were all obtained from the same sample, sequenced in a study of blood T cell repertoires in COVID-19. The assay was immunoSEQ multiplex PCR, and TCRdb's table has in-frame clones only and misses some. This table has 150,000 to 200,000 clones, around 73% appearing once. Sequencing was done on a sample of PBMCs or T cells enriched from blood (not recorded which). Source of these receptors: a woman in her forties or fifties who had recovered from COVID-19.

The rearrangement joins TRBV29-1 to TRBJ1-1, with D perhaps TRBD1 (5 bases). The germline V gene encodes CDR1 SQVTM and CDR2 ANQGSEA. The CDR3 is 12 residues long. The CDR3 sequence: CSANRRNTEAFF. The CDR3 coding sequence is TGCAGTGCTAACAGGAGGAACACTGAAGCTTTCTTT.

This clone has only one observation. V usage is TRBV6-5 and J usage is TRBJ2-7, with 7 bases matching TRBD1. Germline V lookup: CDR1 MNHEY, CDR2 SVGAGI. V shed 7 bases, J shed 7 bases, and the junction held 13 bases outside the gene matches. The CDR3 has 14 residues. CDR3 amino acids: CASIPRQGNFEQYF. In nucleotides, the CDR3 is TGTGCCAGCATCCCCCGACAGGGCAACTTTGAGCAGTACTTC.

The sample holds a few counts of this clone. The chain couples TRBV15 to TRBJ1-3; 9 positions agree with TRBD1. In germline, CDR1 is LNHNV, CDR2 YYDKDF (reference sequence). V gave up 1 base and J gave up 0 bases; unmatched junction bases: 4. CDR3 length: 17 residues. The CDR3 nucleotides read TGTGCCACCAGCAGAGGGACAGGGGCCGACTCTGGAAACACCATATATTTT. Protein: CATSRGTGADSGNTIYF.

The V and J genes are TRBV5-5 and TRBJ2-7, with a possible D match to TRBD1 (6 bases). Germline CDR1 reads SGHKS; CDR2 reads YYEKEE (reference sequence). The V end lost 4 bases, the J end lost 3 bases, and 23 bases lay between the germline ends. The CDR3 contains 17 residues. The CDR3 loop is CASSHPTTGSRIYEQYF. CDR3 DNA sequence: TGTGCCAGCAGCCATCCCACCACAGGGTCACGAATCTACGAGCAGTACTTC.

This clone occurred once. The CDR3 coding sequence is TGCGCCAGCAGCCCGACCGGGGGAGGACGAGGGTCACCCCTCCACTTT. It is translated as CASSPTGGGRGSPLHF. This rearrangement joins TRBV5-1 to TRBJ1-6; tentatively, D is TRBD1 (5 bases). Germline-derived CDR1 and CDR2 are SGHRS and YFSETQ. The CDR3 totals 16 residues. Trimming cost V 4 bases and J 10 bases, with 21 bases left between them.

The CDR3 coding sequence is TGTGCCAGCAGACCTAGTGGGACAGGGGGCACGGAATTTAACTATGGCTACACCTTC. Protein sequence: CASRPSGTGGTEFNYGYTF. The V call is TRBV5-4, the J call TRBJ1-2; 12 positions match TRBD1. Losses at the gene ends were 5 bases for V and 1 base for J; bases not matched to a gene: 15. The germline gives CDR1 SGHNT, CDR2 YYREEE (reference sequence). The CDR3 consists of 19 residues.

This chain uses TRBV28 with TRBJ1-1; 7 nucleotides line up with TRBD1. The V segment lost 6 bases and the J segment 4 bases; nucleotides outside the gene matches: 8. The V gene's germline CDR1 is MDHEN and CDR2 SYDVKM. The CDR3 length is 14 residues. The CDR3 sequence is CASSGTELLTEAFF. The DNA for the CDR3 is TGTGCCAGCAGCGGGACAGAACTACTCACTGAAGCTTTCTTT. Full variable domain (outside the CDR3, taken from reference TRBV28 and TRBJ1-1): DVKVTQSSRYLVKRTGEKVFLECVQDMDHENMFWYRQDPGLGLRLIYFSYDVKMKEKGDIPEGYSVSREKKERFSLILESASTNQTSMYLCASSGTELLTEAFFGQGTRLTVV.

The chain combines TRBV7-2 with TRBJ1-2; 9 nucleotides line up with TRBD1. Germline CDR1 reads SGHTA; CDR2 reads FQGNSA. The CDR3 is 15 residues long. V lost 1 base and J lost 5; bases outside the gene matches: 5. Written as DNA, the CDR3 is TGTGCCAGCAGCTTAGGGACAGGGGCGGCATATGGCTACACCTTC. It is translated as CASSLGTGAAYGYTF.

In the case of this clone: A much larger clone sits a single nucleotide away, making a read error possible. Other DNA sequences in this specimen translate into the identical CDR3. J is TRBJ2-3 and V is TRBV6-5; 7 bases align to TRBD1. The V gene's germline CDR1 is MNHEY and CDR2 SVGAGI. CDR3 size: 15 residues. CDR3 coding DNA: TGTGCCAGCAGTAGACAGGGAAGGGGCACGGATACGCAGTATTTT. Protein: CASSRQGRGTDTQYF.